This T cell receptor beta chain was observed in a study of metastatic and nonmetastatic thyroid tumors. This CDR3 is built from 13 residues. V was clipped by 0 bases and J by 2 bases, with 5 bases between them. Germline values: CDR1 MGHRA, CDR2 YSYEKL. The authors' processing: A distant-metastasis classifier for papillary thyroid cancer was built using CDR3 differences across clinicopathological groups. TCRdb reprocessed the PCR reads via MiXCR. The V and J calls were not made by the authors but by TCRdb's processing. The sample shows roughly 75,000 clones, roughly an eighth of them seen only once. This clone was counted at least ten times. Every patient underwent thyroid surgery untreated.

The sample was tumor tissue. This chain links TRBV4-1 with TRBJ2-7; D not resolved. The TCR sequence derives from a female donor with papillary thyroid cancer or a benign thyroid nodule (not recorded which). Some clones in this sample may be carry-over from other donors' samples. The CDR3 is CASSQDTAYEQYF. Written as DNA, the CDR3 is TGCGCCAGCAGCCAAGACACCGCCTACGAGCAGTACTTC.